This T cell receptor beta chain derives from a study of beta chain features in type 1 diabetes. The CDR3 contains 16 residues. Trimming pared 3 bases from V and 6 bases from J, leaving 22 bases between. Per germline, CDR1 SGHNT and CDR2 YYREEE (reference sequence). The entirety of the isolated RNA underwent reverse transcription, so expressed TCRB transcripts were sequenced. TCRdb keeps only in-frame clones here, not all; method: immunoSEQ multiplex PCR. The repertoire holds 140,000 to 150,000 clones, with about 9.4% as singletons. The source of this sequence is a man between 18 and 35 years old in good health. The chain couples TRBV5-4 to TRBJ2-7; a possible D gene is TRBD2 (6 bases). Sequencing was performed on naive CD4+ T cells from blood. The CDR3 DNA follows: TGTGCCAGCAGCTCTGCCCGCGGGGCAAGGGAAGGCGAGCAGTACTTC. This codes for CASSSARGAREGEQYF.